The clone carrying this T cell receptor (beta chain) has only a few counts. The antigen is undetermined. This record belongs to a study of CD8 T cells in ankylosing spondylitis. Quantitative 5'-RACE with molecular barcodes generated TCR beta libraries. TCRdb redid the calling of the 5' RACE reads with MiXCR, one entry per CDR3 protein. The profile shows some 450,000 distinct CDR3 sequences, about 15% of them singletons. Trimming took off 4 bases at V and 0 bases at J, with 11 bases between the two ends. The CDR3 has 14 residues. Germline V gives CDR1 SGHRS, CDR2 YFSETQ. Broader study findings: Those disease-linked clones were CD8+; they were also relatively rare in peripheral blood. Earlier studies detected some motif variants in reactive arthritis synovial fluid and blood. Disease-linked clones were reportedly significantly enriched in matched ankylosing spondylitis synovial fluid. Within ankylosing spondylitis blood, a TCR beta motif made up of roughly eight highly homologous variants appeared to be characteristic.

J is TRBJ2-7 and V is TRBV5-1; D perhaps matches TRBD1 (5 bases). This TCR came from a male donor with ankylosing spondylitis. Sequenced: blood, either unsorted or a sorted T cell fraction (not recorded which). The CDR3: CASSQGTDSYEQYF. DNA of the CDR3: TGCGCCAGCAGCCAGGGCACTGACTCCTACGAGCAGTACTTC.